The entry that follows covers one TCR beta chain sequence. The CDR3 runs 14 residues. V lost 1 base to trimming and J lost 2 bases; unmatched junction nucleotides: 3. Germline-derived CDR1 and CDR2 are SGHDT and YYEEEE. Clones were read by immunoSEQ multiplex PCR, and TCRdb kept only the in-frame ones, dropping some. The data hold 130,000 or so clones, with approximately 84% observed a single time. The data originate from a study of blood T cell repertoires in COVID-19. This receptor was taken from a man in his fifties or sixties with acute or convalescent COVID-19. The sample taken for sequencing was peripheral blood. The chain joins TRBV5-6 to TRBJ2-7, with 7 bases aligning to TRBD2. The CDR3 region is CASSLRGGTYEQYF. As DNA, the CDR3 is TGTGCCAGCAGCTTGCGCGGGGGTACCTACGAGCAGTACTTC. The whole variable domain, remainder taken from reference TRBV5-6 and TRBJ2-7, is DAGVTQSPTHLIKTRGQQVTLRCSPKSGHDTVSWYQQALGQGPQFIFQYYEEEERQRGNFPDRFSGHQFPNYSSELNVNALLLGDSALYLCASSLRGGTYEQYFGPGTRLTVT.